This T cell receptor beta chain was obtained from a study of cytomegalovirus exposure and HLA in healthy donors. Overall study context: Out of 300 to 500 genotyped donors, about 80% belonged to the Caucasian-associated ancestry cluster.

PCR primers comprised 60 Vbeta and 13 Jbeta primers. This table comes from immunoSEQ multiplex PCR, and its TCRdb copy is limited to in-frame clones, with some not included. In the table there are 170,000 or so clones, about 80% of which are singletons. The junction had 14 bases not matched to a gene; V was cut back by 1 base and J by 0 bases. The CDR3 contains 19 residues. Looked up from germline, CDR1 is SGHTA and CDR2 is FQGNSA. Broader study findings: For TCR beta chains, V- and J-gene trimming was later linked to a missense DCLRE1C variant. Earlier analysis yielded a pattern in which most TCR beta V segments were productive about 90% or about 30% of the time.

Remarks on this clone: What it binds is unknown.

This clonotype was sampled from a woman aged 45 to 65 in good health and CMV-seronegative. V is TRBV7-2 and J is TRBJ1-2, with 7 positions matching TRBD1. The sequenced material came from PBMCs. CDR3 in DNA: TGTGCCAGCAGCTTAGTTGAGGGGGACAGCTTGGGAGCTAACTATGGCTACACCTTC. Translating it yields CASSLVEGDSLGANYGYTF.